This T cell receptor (beta chain) was recovered during a study of long-term antiretroviral therapy in people with HIV. Whole-study results and caveats: Diversity rose after ART but stayed below transplant donor controls.

The ends lost 4 bases at V and 4 bases at J; junction bases unmatched: 8. Germline V gene data show CDR1 as SGHDT and CDR2 as YYEEEE. The CDR3 is made up of 15 amino acids. About this clone: Its target is unknown.

They ran version v3.0 of the immunoSEQ assay at survey level. The table came from immunoSEQ multiplex PCR; TCRdb's copy has only in-frame clones and leaves some out. The profile shows 35,000 or so clones, approximately 81% of them singletons. This chain uses TRBV5-6 with TRBJ1-3, with 7 bases aligning to TRBD1. Sequencing was performed on unsorted PBMCs, taken roughly 2.9 years before starting antiretroviral therapy. The source of this sequence is a young woman with HIV. In DNA form, the CDR3 reads TGTGCCAGCAGCGCTGACAGGGTAGGGGGAAACACCATATATTTT. Amino acid sequence: CASSADRVGGNTIYF.